The clone carrying this TCR beta chain was detected only a few times. Other DNA sequences in this sample translate to the same CDR3. This sample is part of a study of control samples from healthy donors and cancer patients. V dropped 0 bases and J dropped 4; count of bases not matched to a gene: 4. CDR1 and CDR2 from the germline V gene are SGHNT and YYREEE (reference sequence). CDR3 length: 15 residues. The method was immunoSEQ multiplex PCR; TCRdb's version includes in-frame clones alone and lacks a portion of them. Among 100,000 to 150,000 clones listed, around 90% were seen once. The specimen sequenced was blood. This receptor was identified in a man aged 18-30 years in good health. The rearrangement links TRBV5-4 to TRBJ2-1, with 7 bases identical to TRBD1. As DNA, the CDR3 is TGTGCCAGCAGCTTGGACAGGGGACCTTACAATGAGCAGTTCTTC. Translated, it gives CASSLDRGPYNEQFF.